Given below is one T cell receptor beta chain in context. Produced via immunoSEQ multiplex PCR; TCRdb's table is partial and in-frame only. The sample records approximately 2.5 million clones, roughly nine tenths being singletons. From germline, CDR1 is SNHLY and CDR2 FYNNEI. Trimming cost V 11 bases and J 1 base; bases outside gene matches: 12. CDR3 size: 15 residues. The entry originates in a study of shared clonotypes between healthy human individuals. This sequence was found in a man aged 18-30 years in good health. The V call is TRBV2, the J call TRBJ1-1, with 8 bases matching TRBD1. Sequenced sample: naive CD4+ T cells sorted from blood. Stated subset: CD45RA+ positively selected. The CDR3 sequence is CAVFPGQVSNTEAFF. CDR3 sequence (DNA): TGTGCCGTTTTTCCGGGACAGGTATCGAACACTGAAGCTTTCTTT.